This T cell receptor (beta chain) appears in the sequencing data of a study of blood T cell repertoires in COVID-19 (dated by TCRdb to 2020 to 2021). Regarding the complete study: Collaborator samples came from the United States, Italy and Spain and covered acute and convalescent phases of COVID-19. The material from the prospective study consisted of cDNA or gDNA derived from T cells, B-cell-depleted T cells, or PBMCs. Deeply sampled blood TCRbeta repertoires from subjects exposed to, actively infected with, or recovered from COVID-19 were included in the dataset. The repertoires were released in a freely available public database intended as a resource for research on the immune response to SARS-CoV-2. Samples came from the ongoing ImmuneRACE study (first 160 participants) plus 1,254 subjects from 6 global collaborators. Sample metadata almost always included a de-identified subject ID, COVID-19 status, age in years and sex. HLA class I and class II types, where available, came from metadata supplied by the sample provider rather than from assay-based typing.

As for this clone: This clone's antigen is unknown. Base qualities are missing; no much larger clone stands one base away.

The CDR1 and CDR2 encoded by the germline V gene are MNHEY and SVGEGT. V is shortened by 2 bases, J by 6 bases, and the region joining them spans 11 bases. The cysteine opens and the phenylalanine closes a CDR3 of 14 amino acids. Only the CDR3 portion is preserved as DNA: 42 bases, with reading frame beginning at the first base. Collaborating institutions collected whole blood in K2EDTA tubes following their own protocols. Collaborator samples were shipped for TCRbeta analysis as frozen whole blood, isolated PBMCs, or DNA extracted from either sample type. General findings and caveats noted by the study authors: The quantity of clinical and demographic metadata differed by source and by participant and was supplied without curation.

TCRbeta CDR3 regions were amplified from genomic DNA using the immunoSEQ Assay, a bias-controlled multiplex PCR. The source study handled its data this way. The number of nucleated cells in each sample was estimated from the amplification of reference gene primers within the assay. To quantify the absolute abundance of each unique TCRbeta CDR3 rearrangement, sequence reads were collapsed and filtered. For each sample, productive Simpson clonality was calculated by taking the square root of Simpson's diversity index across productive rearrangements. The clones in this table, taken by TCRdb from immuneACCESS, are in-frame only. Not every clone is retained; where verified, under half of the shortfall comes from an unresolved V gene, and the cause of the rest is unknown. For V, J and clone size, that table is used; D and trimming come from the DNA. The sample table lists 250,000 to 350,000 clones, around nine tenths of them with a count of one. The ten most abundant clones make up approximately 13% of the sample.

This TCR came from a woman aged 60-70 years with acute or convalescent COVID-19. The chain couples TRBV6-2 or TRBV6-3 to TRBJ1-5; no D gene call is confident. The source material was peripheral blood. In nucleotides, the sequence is TGTGCCAGCAGTTACGAGGAGCCGCTTCAGCCCCAGCATTTT. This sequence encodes CASSYEEPLQPQHF.